Following are 16 T cell receptor beta chains from one sample sequenced in a study of T cell clusters in autoimmune cytopenias. Some 39,000 genome equivalents of blood DNA were amplified for TRB. TRB was amplified by touch-down multiplex PCR, primer pools A and B combined. TCRdb reanalyzed the multiplex PCR reads and collapses them to one entry per CDR3 protein, without DNA. Its clone listing holds around 2,000 distinct CDR3 sequences. These same data were also listed under a study on T cell repertoires in aging, cancer and after chemotherapy.

The sample was peripheral blood. The receptors come from a human donor in good health.

The CDR3 spells CASRRDRDNQPQHF. The chain uses TRBV2 and TRBJ1-5; without DNA, the TCRdb call of TRBD1 cannot be checked. CDR3 size: 14 residues. Germline lookup yields CDR1 SNHLY and CDR2 FYNNEI.

The chain links TRBV20-1 to TRBJ2-5; TCRdb lists TRBD2, though no DNA is available to test this call. Germline values: CDR1 DFQATT, CDR2 SNEGSKA (reference sequence). This CDR3 region has 14 residues. CDR3 sequence reads: CSAWASGIQETQYF.

This chain joins TRBV19 and TRBJ2-7; TCRdb lists TRBD1, though no DNA is available to test this call. The CDR3 loop spans 14 amino acids. Looked up from germline, CDR1 is LNHDA and CDR2 is SQIVND (reference sequence). The CDR3 here is CASRGQGDVGEQYF.

This clonotype counts as medium-sized by frequency. The chain couples TRBV5-4 to TRBJ1-5. CDR3 length: 14 residues. CDR1 and CDR2 from the germline V gene are SGHNT and YYREEE (reference sequence). The CDR3 protein is CASSIGGGDQPQHF.

This clonotype is classed as medium-sized by frequency. The rearrangement links TRBV5-1 to TRBJ2-3; TCRdb reports TRBD2, a call that lacks DNA to check it against. Germline assignment: CDR1 SGHRS and CDR2 YFSETQ. CDR3 length: 14 amino acids. The CDR3 loop reads CASSPGLNTDTQYF.

Judged by frequency, this clonotype is medium-sized. The chain carries TRBV30 and TRBJ2-7; TCRdb reports TRBD2, a call that lacks DNA to check it against. The germline CDR1 and CDR2 sequences are GTSNPN and SVGIG (reference sequence). The CDR3 length is 14 residues. Here the CDR3 reads CAWSTSGFSYEQYF. Using reference TRBV30 and TRBJ2-7 for the parts outside the CDR3, the full variable domain is SQTIHQWPATLVQPVGSPLSLECTVEGTSNPNLYWYRQAAGRGLQLLFYSVGIGQISSEVPQNLSASRPQDRQFILSSKKLLLSDSGFYLCAWSTSGFSYEQYFGPGTRLTVT.

By frequency, this clonotype is medium-sized. CDR3 in amino acids: CASSPPGLAGGYEQYF. This chain uses TRBV7-6 with TRBJ2-7; TCRdb's D gene call, TRBD2, goes unchecked for lack of DNA. The CDR3 is 16 amino acids. The germline CDR1 and CDR2 sequences are SGHVS and FNYEAQ. Looking up the rest from reference TRBV7-6 and TRBJ2-7 gives the full variable domain: GAGVSQSPRYKVTKRGQDVALRCDPISGHVSLYWYRQALGQGPEFLTYFNYEAQQDKSGLPNDRFSAERPEGSISTLTIQRTEQRDSAMYRCASSPPGLAGGYEQYFGPGTRLTVT.

In terms of frequency, this clonotype is medium-sized. The CDR3 reads CASSLGPGGNTGELFF. The chain combines TRBV5-6 with TRBJ2-2; TCRdb names TRBD1, which stays unverified in the absence of DNA. Germline CDR1 SGHDT, CDR2 YYEEEE. The CDR3 extends over 16 amino acids.

The V and J genes are TRBV5-6 and TRBJ2-2; TCRdb lists TRBD2, though no DNA is available to test this call. The CDR3 runs 16 residues. The germline V gene has CDR1 SGHDT and CDR2 YYEEEE. The CDR3 loop is CASSLLAGGNTGELFF.

Judged by frequency, this clonotype is medium-sized (0.01 to 0.1%). This sequence joins TRBV20-1 and TRBJ2-5; no DNA is available, so the TRBD2 call from TCRdb remains unchecked. CDR1 is DFQATT, CDR2 SNEGSKA, per germline (reference sequence). The CDR3 is 15 amino acids. The CDR3 spells CSARDYAGGTKTQYF.

The chain carries TRBV12-3 or TRBV12-4 and TRBJ2-7; no DNA is available, so the TRBD2 call from TCRdb remains unchecked. The CDR3 is 12 residues long. CDR3 in amino acids: CASGGVDNEQYF.

The rearrangement joins TRBV20-1 to TRBJ2-7; TCRdb outputs TRBD1, but without DNA this stays unchecked. The germline V gene encodes CDR1 DFQATT and CDR2 SNEGSKA (reference sequence). The CDR3 spans 12 residues. CDR3 region: CSATGQDSEQYF.

This clonotype ranks as medium-sized in terms of frequency. This chain connects TRBV6-1 to TRBJ1-5. The CDR3 loop spans 14 amino acids. The germline CDR1 and CDR2 sequences are MNHNS and SASEGT. The CDR3 region is CASNFGVSNQPQHF.

This clonotype registers large (0.1 to 1%) by frequency. The chain recombines TRBV6-5 with TRBJ2-7; TCRdb gives TRBD2 as the D gene, but with no DNA this cannot be confirmed. The CDR3 spans 15 residues. Germline V gene sequence: CDR1 MNHEY, CDR2 SVGAGI. CDR3 region: CASSYEAAGPYEQYF.

This clonotype is medium-sized by frequency. CDR3 amino acids: CAWKVRRRDRGGYTF. This chain joins TRBV30 and TRBJ1-2; lacking DNA, the TRBD1 call made by TCRdb goes unchecked. The CDR3 runs to 15 residues. Germline-derived CDR1 and CDR2 are GTSNPN and SVGIG (reference sequence).

This clonotype is medium-sized by frequency. V usage is TRBV6-1 and J usage is TRBJ2-7; TCRdb lists TRBD2, though no DNA is available to test this call. This CDR3 spans 13 amino acids. Germline CDR1 MNHNS, CDR2 SASEGT. CDR3 sequence reads: CASNPPWGLVQYF.